This T cell receptor (beta chain) is drawn from a study of T cell repertoires in cytomegalovirus infection. V was cut by 3 bases and J by 2 bases, with 16 bases left in between. The CDR3 totals 16 residues. TCRdb used MiXCR to reprocess the reads, holding one entry per CDR3 protein. The sample holds around 900,000 distinct CDR3 sequences, 30% to 40% seen once. In its sample, this clonotype was seen a few times. What it recognizes is unknown. Whole-study findings and limits: Totalled public TCR beta family frequency picked out people who carried CMV plus the relevant HLA.

The genes are TRBV12-3 or TRBV12-4 and TRBJ2-5; a weak D match, TRBD2 (5 bases). This TCR was sampled from a human donor in good health (CMV status not recorded). Some clones in this sample may be carry-over from other donors' samples. The material was cultured CD8+ T cells from PBMCs, obtained from culture after CMV antigen stimulation. The CDR3 DNA reads TGTGCCAGCAGTTTTGGCATACGAGGACTGCAAGAGACCCAGTACTTC. Residues: CASSFGIRGLQETQYF.